These T cell receptor beta chains were read from a single sample in a study of a mutant IDH1 vaccine in newly diagnosed glioma. Clones were read by immunoSEQ multiplex PCR, and TCRdb kept only the in-frame ones, dropping some. This table has some 55,000 clones, 85% to 90% appearing once. Their antigens remain unidentified. Here the sequenced sample was PBMCs, taken from a glioma patient whose treatment included an IDH1 peptide vaccine. The origin of the receptors is a woman aged 40 to 50 with glioma. CDR3s include the opening cysteine and the closing phenylalanine or tryptophan. Each record gives: clone size, J gene, D gene, V gene, CDR3 DNA, CDR3 protein. A D gene is named only where the DNA matches it firmly. A row's size may be missing; if present it is once, few, many or a size class.

.,TRBJ2-3,.,TRBV11-2,TGTGCCAGCAGCTCGACAGGCGATACGCAGTATTTT,CASSSTGDTQYF
.,TRBJ2-7,TRBD2,TRBV19,TGTGCCAGTACCCCGTTCGGGACTAGCGGGACCGAGCGGGATCCCTACGAGCAGTACTTC,CASTPFGTSGTERDPYEQYF
.,TRBJ2-5,.,TRBV25-1,TGTGCCAGCAGGGACGGGGTACAAGAGACCCAGTACTTC,CASRDGVQETQYF
.,TRBJ2-3,TRBD1,TRBV10-3,TGTGCCATCAGTGAGTCGATCGCGGGACAGGGACTCACAGATACGCAGTATTTT,CAISESIAGQGLTDTQYF
.,TRBJ1-2,.,TRBV6-1,TGTGCCAGCAGTGAAGCGCGGAGGAACTATGGCTACACCTTC,CASSEARRNYGYTF
.,TRBJ2-5,TRBD1,TRBV19,TGTGCCACGAGGGCGTGGACAGGGGAAGAGACCCAGTACTTC,CATRAWTGEETQYF
.,TRBJ2-7,.,TRBV18,TGTGCCAGCTCACCACGATCGGTGCAGGAAGGTGACTACGCCGAGCAGTACTTC,CASSPRSVQEGDYAEQYF
.,TRBJ1-3,.,TRBV9,TGTGCCAGCAGCCTTCGTCCCCCAACAAACACCATATATTTT,CASSLRPPTNTIYF
.,TRBJ1-3,.,TRBV18,TGTGCCAGCTCACCATTATTAGCAGCCCCGGGCTCTGGAAACACCATATATTTT,CASSPLLAAPGSGNTIYF
.,TRBJ1-2,.,TRBV5-6,TGTGCCAGCAGCTTGTGGGGGGGTCCCCTTCTAGACCTCTATGGCTACACCTTC,CASSLWGGPLLDLYGYTF
.,TRBJ1-2,.,TRBV4-1,TGCGCCAGCAGCCAAGATCAGTTACAGGGCAGGGGCTACACCTTC,CASSQDQLQGRGYTF
.,TRBJ2-3,TRBD2,TRBV4-2,TGTGCCAGCAGCCAAGAAGCGGGAGGGATAGATACGCAGTATTTT,CASSQEAGGIDTQYF
.,TRBJ2-7,.,TRBV29-1,TGCAGCGTTGAAGATCGGCTGACGGGAGCCCCCTACGAGCAGTACTTC,CSVEDRLTGAPYEQYF
.,TRBJ1-1,.,TRBV29-1,TGCAGCGTTGACGCAGGGATGAACACTGAAGCTTTCTTT,CSVDAGMNTEAFF
.,TRBJ1-1,TRBD1,TRBV5-4,TGTGCCAGCAGCTTGACAGGGGCCGAGGAAGCTTTCTTT,CASSLTGAEEAFF
.,TRBJ1-1,.,TRBV7-2,TGTGCCAGCAGCTTATTAGGTCAGAACACTGAAGCTTTCTTT,CASSLLGQNTEAFF
.,TRBJ2-5,TRBD2,TRBV5-8,TGTGCCAGCAGCTCGCTAGCGGGGGGACCTCAAGAGACCCAGTACTTC,CASSSLAGGPQETQYF
once,TRBJ1-1,.,TRBV9,TGTGCCAGCAGCCCTTGGAGAGGGAACACTGAAGCTTTCTTT,CASSPWRGNTEAFF
.,TRBJ2-1,TRBD2,TRBV29-1,TGCAGCGTTAACTCACTGACTAGCGGGAACAGGGGTGAGCAGTTCTTC,CSVNSLTSGNRGEQFF
.,TRBJ2-7,TRBD1,TRBV7-2,TGTGCCAGCAGCTCAGGGACAGGGGTATCCTACGAGCAGTACTTC,CASSSGTGVSYEQYF
.,TRBJ2-2,.,TRBV19,TGTGCCAGTAGCCCCTCGCAGGTCACCGGGGAGCTGTTTTTT,CASSPSQVTGELFF
.,TRBJ1-1,.,TRBV7-9,TGTGCCAGCATCCAAGGGGGACGGGCTGAAGCTTTCTTT,CASIQGGRAEAFF
.,TRBJ2-7,.,TRBV7-5,TGTGCCAGAAGCTTAGGAGCGGACTACGAGCAGTACTTC,CARSLGADYEQYF
once,TRBJ1-2,.,TRBV5-4,TGTGCCAGCAGCTCCGTCGGGAGGGGACGTGGCTATGGCTACACCTTC,CASSSVGRGRGYGYTF
.,TRBJ2-5,.,TRBV10-1,TGCGCCAGCAGTGAGTCGAGAGGCAGGGCAGGGACCCAGTACTTC,CASSESRGRAGTQYF
.,TRBJ2-7,.,TRBV6-5,TGTGCCAGCAGTTACAGGGGACTGGACGAGCAGTACTTC,CASSYRGLDEQYF
.,TRBJ2-3,TRBD1,TRBV7-9,TGTGCCAGCAGCCTAGACAGGGGTTATCATACGCAGTATTTT,CASSLDRGYHTQYF
.,TRBJ1-1,.,TRBV2,TGTGCCAGCACCTTTAACACTGAAGCTTTCTTT,CASTFNTEAFF
.,TRBJ2-1,TRBD2,TRBV6-5,TGTGCCAGCAGTTACCTGGGGACTAGCATTGAGCAGTTCTTC,CASSYLGTSIEQFF
.,TRBJ2-5,TRBD2,TRBV6-1,TGTGCCAGCAGTGGATTAGCGGGAGGGCAAGAGACCCAGTACTTC,CASSGLAGGQETQYF
.,TRBJ1-1,TRBD1,TRBV4-2,TGTGCCAGCAGCCCCGCCGGGACAGAGAACACTGAAGCTTTCTTT,CASSPAGTENTEAFF
.,TRBJ2-1,.,TRBV4-1,TGCGCCAGTTCCCAGGGCGGACCCACAATGAATGAGCAGTTCTTC,CASSQGGPTMNEQFF
.,TRBJ1-2,TRBD1,TRBV15,TGTGCCACCAGCAGAGAGGGACAGGGGCTCTATGGCTACACCTTC,CATSREGQGLYGYTF